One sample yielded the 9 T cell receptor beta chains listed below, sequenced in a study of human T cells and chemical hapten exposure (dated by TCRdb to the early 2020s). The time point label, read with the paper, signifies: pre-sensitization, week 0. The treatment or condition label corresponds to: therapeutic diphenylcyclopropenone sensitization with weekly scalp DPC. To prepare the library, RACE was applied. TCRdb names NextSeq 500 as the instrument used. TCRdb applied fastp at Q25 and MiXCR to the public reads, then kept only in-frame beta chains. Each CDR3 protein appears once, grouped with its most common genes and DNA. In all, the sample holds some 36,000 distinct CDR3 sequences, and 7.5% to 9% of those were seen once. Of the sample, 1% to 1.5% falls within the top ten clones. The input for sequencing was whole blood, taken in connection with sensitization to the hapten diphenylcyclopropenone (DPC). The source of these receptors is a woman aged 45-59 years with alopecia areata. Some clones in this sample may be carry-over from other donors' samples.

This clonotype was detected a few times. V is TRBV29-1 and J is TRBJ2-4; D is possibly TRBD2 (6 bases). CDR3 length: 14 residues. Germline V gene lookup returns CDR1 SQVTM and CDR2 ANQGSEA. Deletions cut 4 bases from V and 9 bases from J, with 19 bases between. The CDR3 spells CSVGNRDLGGIQYF. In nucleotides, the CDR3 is TGCAGCGTTGGAAACCGGGACCTCGGGGGCATTCAGTACTTC.

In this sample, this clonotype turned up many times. The CDR3 nucleotides are TGTGCCAGCACCTTCCAGGCGTCGGGACTAGTGGGCGTCACCGGGGAGCTGTTTTTT. Its protein product is CASTFQASGLVGVTGELFF. The chain uses TRBV7-6 and TRBJ2-2, with 8 bases fitting TRBD2. Trimming took 7 bases from V and 4 from J; bases not matched to a gene: 20. The CDR3 is 19 residues long. CDR1 and CDR2 from the germline V gene are SGHVS and FNYEAQ. Using reference TRBV7-6 and TRBJ2-2 for the parts outside the CDR3, the full variable domain is GAGVSQSPRYKVTKRGQDVALRCDPISGHVSLYWYRQALGQGPEFLTYFNYEAQQDKSGLPNDRFSAERPEGSISTLTIQRTEQRDSAMYRCASTFQASGLVGVTGELFFGEGSRLTVL.

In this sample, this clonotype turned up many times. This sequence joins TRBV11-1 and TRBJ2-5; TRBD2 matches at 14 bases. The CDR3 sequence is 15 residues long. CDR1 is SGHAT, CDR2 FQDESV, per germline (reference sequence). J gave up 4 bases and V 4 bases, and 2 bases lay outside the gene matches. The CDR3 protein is CASSSGTSGRETQYF. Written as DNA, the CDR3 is TGTGCCAGCAGCTCCGGGACTAGCGGGAGAGAGACCCAGTACTTC.

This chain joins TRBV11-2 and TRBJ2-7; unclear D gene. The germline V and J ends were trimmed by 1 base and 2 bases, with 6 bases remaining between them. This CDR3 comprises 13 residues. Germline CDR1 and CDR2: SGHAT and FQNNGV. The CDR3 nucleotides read TGTGCCAGCAGCTTAGGGGCTGCCTACGAGCAGTACTTC. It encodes CASSLGAAYEQYF.

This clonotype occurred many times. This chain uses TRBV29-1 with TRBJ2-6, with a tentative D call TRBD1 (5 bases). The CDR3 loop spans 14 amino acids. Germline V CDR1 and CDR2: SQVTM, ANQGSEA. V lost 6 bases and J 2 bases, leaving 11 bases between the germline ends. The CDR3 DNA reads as TGCAGCGTGCCGCAGGGTGCTGGGGCCAACGTCCTGACTTTC. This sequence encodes CSVPQGAGANVLTF.

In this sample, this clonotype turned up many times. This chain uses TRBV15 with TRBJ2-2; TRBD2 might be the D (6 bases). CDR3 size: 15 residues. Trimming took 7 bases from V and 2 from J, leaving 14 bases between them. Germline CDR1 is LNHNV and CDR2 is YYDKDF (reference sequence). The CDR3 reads CATKMDSGNTGELFF. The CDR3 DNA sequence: TGTGCCACCAAAATGGATAGCGGAAACACCGGGGAGCTGTTTTTT.

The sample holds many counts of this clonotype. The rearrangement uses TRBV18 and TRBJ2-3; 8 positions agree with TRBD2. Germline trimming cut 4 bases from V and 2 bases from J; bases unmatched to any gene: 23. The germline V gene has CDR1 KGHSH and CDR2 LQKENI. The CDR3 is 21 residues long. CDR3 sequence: CASSHTSGTKERARLTDTQYF. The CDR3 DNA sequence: TGTGCCAGCTCACACACTAGCGGAACCAAAGAGCGGGCCCGGCTCACAGATACGCAGTATTTT.

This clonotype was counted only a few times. The CDR3 DNA reads TGCAGCCCAAGGGGGGCAGATACGCAGTATTTT. It encodes CSPRGADTQYF. V usage is TRBV20-1 and J usage is TRBJ2-3; D is tentatively TRBD1 or TRBD2 (6 bases each). This CDR3 contains 11 residues. The germline V gene has CDR1 DFQATT and CDR2 SNEGSKA (reference sequence).

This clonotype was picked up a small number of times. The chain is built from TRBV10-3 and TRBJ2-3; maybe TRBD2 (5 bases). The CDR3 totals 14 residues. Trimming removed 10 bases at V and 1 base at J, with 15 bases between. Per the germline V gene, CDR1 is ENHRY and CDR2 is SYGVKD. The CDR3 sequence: CATSGEGRTDTQYF. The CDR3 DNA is TGTGCCACCTCCGGCGAGGGCCGCACAGATACGCAGTATTTT.